The source of this T cell receptor beta chain is a study of intratumoral heterogeneity in liver cancer. Study-wide context: Across the full 14-patient cohort, most patients were male and the median age was roughly 60 years. Of the roughly 68 multiregional samples collected from 14 HCC patients in the overall cohort, under 55 were tumoral regions and roughly 20 were adjacent nontumoral regions. To investigate intratumor heterogeneity, the study integrated RNA-seq, DNA sequencing, TCR-seq and SNP array data drawn from multiple regions of hepatocellular carcinoma specimens. Overall study results and their limits: In every sequenced patient, tumor region b showed significantly fewer unique T-cell clonal expansions than tumor region a. Within each of the two sequenced patients, overall T cell clonality showed no significant difference between tumor regions. RNA-seq-based estimates of regional differences in tumor-infiltrating lymphocyte burden were reportedly confirmed by TCR sequencing. The authors acknowledged a relatively low patient number and under-sampled tumor-infiltrating lymphocyte representation as limitations.

This clone was detected only a few times. It lacks a known antigen. The record has no base qualities; no much larger clone is one base away. Using the immunoSEQ assay, the TCR beta chain CDR3 regions were sequenced from genomic DNA. Primers annealing to V and J segments amplified rearranged VDJ segments. In the original analysis: The ImmunoSeq Analyzer software was used to compute clonality and richness metrics. Fisher's exact test, supplemented by a beta-binomial method for added stringency, was applied to identify differentially abundant clones between regions. Sourced from immuneACCESS, this table was stored by TCRdb with only in-frame sequences that have V and J called. A share of the clones is absent; for the studies checked, an unresolved V gene accounts for under half, and the remainder has no known explanation. Clone size and V and J calls were adopted from that table, with D and trimming inferred from the DNA. For this sample the table gives some 3,000 clones, of which over 70% were detected only once. The ten largest make up around 45% of the sample.

The H label marked samples taken from distinct, geographically separated regions of the hepatocellular carcinoma nodule. Every patient had early-stage hepatocellular carcinoma and received no therapy prior to surgical resection. No macroscopic evidence of necrosis or hemorrhage was present in the sampled areas. In two patients, TCR sequencing (ImmunoSeq) was performed on multiple regions. Frozen resection tissue samples were collected at least 1 cm apart from each other. Genomic DNA was extracted from bulk tissue using the DNeasy blood and tissue kit. The germline V gene encodes CDR1 MGHRA and CDR2 YSYEKL. V and J are truncated by 0 bases and 0 bases respectively, leaving an intervening sequence of 9 bases. The CDR3, from cysteine to phenylalanine, totals 16 residues. Only the CDR3 DNA stays, 48 bases, in frame from base 1.

The source is a woman aged 70-85 years with hepatocellular carcinoma. The sample was tumor tissue, taken before any cancer treatment. Recombination connected TRBV4-1 to TRBJ2-1; TRBD2 is a possible D gene, resting on 5 matching bases. The DNA sequence is TGCGCCAGCAGCCAAGATATCAGCGGCTCCTACAATGAGCAGTTCTTC. Translated, it reads CASSQDISGSYNEQFF.